These 16 T cell receptor beta chains were sequenced from one sample in a study of blood T cells in healthy people across ages. Sample-barcoded 5' priming and a J-beta primer mix drove a second PCR of 7 to 11 cycles. TCRdb redid the calling of the 5' RACE reads with MiXCR, one entry per CDR3 protein. This table has some 920,000 distinct CDR3 sequences, approximately 50% appearing once. Sequencing used blood. Source of these receptors: an older woman in good health.

The rearrangement joins TRBV5-1 to TRBJ2-5; possible D gene TRBD1, 5 bases. The DNA end lines up better with TRBJ2-7; the J call may be wrong. Looked up from germline, CDR1 is SGHRS and CDR2 is YFSETQ. This CDR3 has 15 amino acids. CDR3 in amino acids: CASSLQGSRSDEQYF. The CDR3 nucleotides are TGCGCCAGCAGCTTGCAGGGAAGTCGTTCCGACGAGCAGTACTTC.

This clonotype was picked up one time. The chain joins TRBV28 to TRBJ2-5; a weak D match, TRBD2 (6 bases). The V gene lost 5 bases and the J gene lost 11 bases, with 30 bases spanning the gap. The V gene's germline CDR1 is MDHEN and CDR2 SYDVKM. The CDR3 runs to 17 residues. CDR3 coding DNA: TGTGCCAGCAGTATACTATGGAGACCCAGACTCGTACGGGAGCAGTACTTC. As protein: CASSILWRPRLVREQYF.

In the case of this clonotype: A much bigger clone sits one base away, suggesting this may be a read error. This chain uses TRBV7-2 with TRBJ2-7, with TRBD2 matching 9 bases. The V gene end was trimmed by 5 bases and the J gene end by 7 bases; junction bases not matched to a gene: 12. Germline V lookup: CDR1 SGHTA, CDR2 FQGNSA. CDR3 size: 15 residues. The CDR3 DNA is TGTGCCAGCAGCCGCCTAGGGACTAGCATCAATGAGCAGTACTTC. Protein product: CASSRLGTSINEQYF.

About this clonotype: Sequence at one end of the junction differs from germline and may be a read error. The chain combines TRBV10-3 with TRBJ1-6; the D gene is possibly TRBD1 (6 bases). Germline loops: CDR1 ENHRY, CDR2 SYGVKD. This CDR3 comprises 15 residues. CDR3 loop: CAISELGQGNSPLHF. Here the CDR3 DNA reads TGCGCCATCAGTGAGTTGGGTCAGGGGAATTCACCCCTCCACTTT.

The chain carries TRBV29-1 and TRBJ2-3; 7 bases agree with TRBD1. V lost 6 bases, J lost 3 bases, and 9 bases stayed unmatched. This CDR3 has 14 residues. Germline CDR1 and CDR2: SQVTM and ANQGSEA. This CDR3 is CSVIHRGKTDTQYF. CDR3 coding DNA: TGCAGCGTGATACACAGGGGTAAGACAGATACGCAGTATTTT.

The genes are TRBV2 and TRBJ1-5; TRBD1 matches 9 bases. The CDR3 has 15 residues. Trimming took 4 bases from V and 3 from J; bases not matched to a gene: 4. Germline lookup yields CDR1 SNHLY and CDR2 FYNNEI. The CDR3 is CASSVGTGHNQPQHF. Here the CDR3 DNA reads TGTGCCAGCAGTGTGGGGACAGGGCACAATCAGCCCCAGCATTTT.

The chain carries TRBV11-2 and TRBJ2-3, with D tentatively TRBD2 (6 bases). Germline CDR1 reads SGHAT; CDR2 reads FQNNGV. CDR3 length: 17 amino acids. Trimming shortened V by 5 bases and J by 2 bases, and 20 bases separated the two germline ends. The DNA of the CDR3 is TGTGCCAGCAGCCCATACCGCTATAGCGGACTCACAGATACGCAGTATTTT. Amino acids: CASSPYRYSGLTDTQYF.

This sequence joins TRBV12-3 or TRBV12-4 and TRBJ2-5; TRBD1 aligns across 8 bases. Germline trimming cut 7 bases from V and 3 bases from J; bases unmatched to any gene: 7. This CDR3 is 14 amino acids long. The CDR3: CASNDRGFEETQYF. CDR3 in DNA: TGTGCCAGCAACGACAGGGGATTCGAAGAGACCCAGTACTTC.

The chain carries TRBV5-1 and TRBJ2-1; D remains unclear. Germline loops: CDR1 SGHRS, CDR2 YFSETQ. CDR3 size: 13 residues. Trimming stripped 4 bases from V and 5 bases from J, with 10 bases between. As DNA, the CDR3 is TGCGCCAGCAGCCCCAGCGCGAACAATGAGCAGTTCTTC. It specifies CASSPSANNEQFF.

V and J are TRBV29-1 and TRBJ2-7; 10 nucleotides line up with TRBD2. The length of the CDR3 is 15 residues. Germline-derived CDR1 and CDR2 are SQVTM and ANQGSEA. Trimming at V came to 4 bases and at J to 7 bases, leaving 13 bases not matched to a gene. CDR3 amino acids: CSVGASGSSPLEQYF. As DNA, the CDR3 is TGCAGCGTTGGAGCTAGCGGGAGCTCCCCCCTGGAGCAGTACTTC.

To note about this clonotype: The junction and the germline gene differ at one end; a read error may be behind it. The V and J genes are TRBV5-6 and TRBJ2-5, with D possibly being TRBD2 (6 bases). Matching the DNA end better, TRBJ2-7 makes the J call doubtful. Germline lookup yields CDR1 SGHDT and CDR2 YYEEEE. The CDR3 consists of 14 residues. The CDR3 nucleotides read TGTACCAGCAGCCTGGGACTCCCCCCGAACGAGCAGTACTTC. Its translation is CTSSLGLPPNEQYF.

This clonotype appeared a single time. The chain uses TRBV28 and TRBJ2-2; D is unclear. The V end was cut by 8 bases, the J end by 5 bases, with 9 bases between. Germline-derived CDR1 and CDR2 are MDHEN and SYDVKM. The CDR3 has 12 residues. CDR3 loop: CASGRGTGELFF. The DNA for the CDR3 is TGTGCCAGCGGACGTGGGACCGGGGAGCTGTTTTTT. The whole variable domain, remainder taken from reference TRBV28 and TRBJ2-2, is DVKVTQSSRYLVKRTGEKVFLECVQDMDHENMFWYRQDPGLGLRLIYFSYDVKMKEKGDIPEGYSVSREKKERFSLILESASTNQTSMYLCASGRGTGELFFGEGSRLTVL.

The rearrangement joins TRBV4-3 to TRBJ2-7; 7 positions agree with TRBD1. CDR3 size: 20 residues. Trimming took 0 bases from V and 5 from J; bases not matched to a gene: 22. CDR1 and CDR2 from the germline V gene are LGHNA and YSLEER. CDR3 DNA sequence: TGCGCCAGCAGCCAAGAATTGACTTTTCGGGACAGCTTAAGATTCCACGAGCAGTACTTC. Protein sequence: CASSQELTFRDSLRFHEQYF.

The genes are TRBV7-9 and TRBJ1-2; no clear D gene. The CDR3 has 18 amino acids. Germline CDR1 reads SEHNR; CDR2 reads FQNEAQ (reference sequence). Trimming pared 1 base from V and 1 base from J, leaving 19 bases between. The CDR3 reads CASSLVLGRLGDNYGYTF. The CDR3 coding sequence is TGTGCCAGCAGCTTAGTACTAGGGAGGCTTGGGGATAACTATGGCTACACCTTC.

V and J are TRBV18 and TRBJ1-4, with 7 positions matching TRBD1. J lost 8 bases, V lost 3 bases, and 6 bases had no gene match. The CDR3 contains 14 residues. CDR1 and CDR2 from the germline V gene are KGHSH and LQKENI. Here the CDR3 reads CASSPGKQGEKLFF. CDR3 nucleotides: TGTGCCAGCTCACCCGGGAAACAGGGGGAAAAACTGTTTTTT.

This chain's CDR3 is CASNSAGDTQYF. CDR3 coding DNA: TGTGCCAGTAATAGTGCTGGAGATACGCAGTATTTT. J is TRBJ2-3 and V is TRBV7-9; no firm D call. The CDR3 loop spans 12 amino acids. V shed 9 bases and J shed 5 bases, with 12 bases lying between them. CDR1 is SEHNR and CDR2 is FQNEAQ in the germline V gene (reference sequence). Full variable domain (rest looked up from reference TRBV7-9 and TRBJ2-3): DTGVSQNPRHKITKRGQNVTFRCDPISEHNRLYWYRQTLGQGPEFLTYFQNEAQLEKSRLLSDRFSAERPKGSFSTLEIQRTEQGDSAMYLCASNSAGDTQYFGPGTRLTVL.